Sequencing of this T cell receptor (beta chain) was carried out in a study of cytomegalovirus exposure and HLA in healthy donors. Points from the study as a whole: The authors listed roughly 150 TCR beta chains as cytomegalovirus-associated. As a later analysis showed, a missense DCLRE1C variant was linked to trimming of TCR beta V- and J-genes. For most TCR sequences rarity was the rule, although some public TCRs occurred in many donors. Researchers left out some V segments, among them TRBV6-2 and TRBV6-3, as indistinguishable.

It was with 60 Vbeta and 13 Jbeta primers that the PCR ran. Assay used: immunoSEQ multiplex PCR; TCRdb lists only in-frame clones, some missing. The sample lists 150,000 to 200,000 clones, over 75% occurring once. The CDR3 covers 13 residues. Germline V lookup: CDR1 SGHKS, CDR2 YYEKEE (reference sequence). Trimming cost V 2 bases and J 7 bases, with 13 bases left between them. As for this clone: Its antigen is still unknown.

Material for sequencing was PBMCs. The sequence was collected from a woman between 18 and 29 years old in good health and CMV-seronegative. This chain joins TRBV5-5 and TRBJ2-7; TRBD2 is a possible D gene (6 bases). The CDR3 spells CASSFLNAGEQYF. CDR3 sequence (DNA): TGTGCCAGCAGCTTCTTGAACGCGGGAGAGCAGTACTTC.